This T cell receptor beta chain is drawn from a study of T cell responses to AZD1222 COVID-19 vaccine. Study-wide results and limits: With dominance at 160-218 and 743-854, vaccine-associated CD4 TCRs spanned spike. Donor demographics were predominantly white British with a female majority; clonal diversity may be underestimated. Seropositivity was recorded at baseline in only six AZD1222 recipients.

The V gene lost 3 bases and the J gene lost 0 bases, with 9 bases spanning the gap. CDR3 length: 14 residues. CDR1 MDHEN and CDR2 SYDVKM come from the germline V gene. As regards this clone: The antigen remains undetermined.

Clones were read by immunoSEQ multiplex PCR, and TCRdb kept only the in-frame ones, dropping some. The sample holds tens of thousands of clones; 60% to 85% are singletons and the top ten take 27%. V usage is TRBV28 and J usage is TRBJ2-7, with no clear D. The sample consisted of peripheral blood, taken 28 days after the second dose of the MenACWY control vaccine. The sequence came from an adult who received the MenACWY meningococcal vaccine as a control. The CDR3 DNA reads as TGTGCCAGCAGTTTTCAGATTAGCTCCTACGAGCAGTACTTC. Translated: CASSFQISSYEQYF.